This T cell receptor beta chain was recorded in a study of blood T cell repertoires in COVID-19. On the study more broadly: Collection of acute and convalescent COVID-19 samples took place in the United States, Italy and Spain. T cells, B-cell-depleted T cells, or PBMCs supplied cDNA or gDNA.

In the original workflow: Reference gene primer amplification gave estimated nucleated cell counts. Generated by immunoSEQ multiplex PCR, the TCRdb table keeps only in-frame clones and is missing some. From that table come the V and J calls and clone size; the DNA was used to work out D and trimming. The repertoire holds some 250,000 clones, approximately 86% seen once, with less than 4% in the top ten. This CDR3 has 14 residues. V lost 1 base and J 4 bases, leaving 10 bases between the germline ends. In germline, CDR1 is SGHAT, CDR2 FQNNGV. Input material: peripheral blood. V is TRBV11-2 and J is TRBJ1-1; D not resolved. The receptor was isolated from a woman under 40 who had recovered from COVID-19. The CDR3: CASSLAGLGTEAFF. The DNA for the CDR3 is TGTGCCAGCAGCTTAGCTGGGCTGGGCACTGAAGCTTTCTTT.